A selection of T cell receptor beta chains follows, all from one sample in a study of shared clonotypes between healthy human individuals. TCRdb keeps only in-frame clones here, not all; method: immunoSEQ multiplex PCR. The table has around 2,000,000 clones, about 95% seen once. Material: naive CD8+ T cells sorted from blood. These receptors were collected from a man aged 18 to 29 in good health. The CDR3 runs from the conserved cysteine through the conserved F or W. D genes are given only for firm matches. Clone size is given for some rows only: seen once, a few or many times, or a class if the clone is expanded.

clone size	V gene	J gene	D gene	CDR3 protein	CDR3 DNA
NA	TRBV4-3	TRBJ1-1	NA	CASSQELGPQMNTEAFF	TGCGCCAGCAGCCAAGAGTTAGGCCCCCAAATGAATACTGAAGCTTTCTTT
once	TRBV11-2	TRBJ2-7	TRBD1	CASSFGTGSSYEQYF	TGTGCCAGCAGTTTCGGGACAGGGAGCTCCTACGAGCAGTACTTC
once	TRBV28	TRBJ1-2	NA	CASTGIPPQGKGYTF	TGTGCCAGCACCGGAATCCCACCTCAGGGGAAGGGCTACACCTTC
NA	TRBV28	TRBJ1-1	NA	CASSLSSPGRTEAFF	TGTGCCAGCAGTTTATCTTCCCCAGGGCGCACTGAAGCTTTCTTT
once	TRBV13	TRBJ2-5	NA	CASSADREETQYF	TGTGCCAGCAGCGCGGACCGTGAAGAGACCCAGTACTTC
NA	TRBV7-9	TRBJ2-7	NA	CASSFSNEQYF	TGTGCCAGCAGCTTTAGCAACGAGCAGTACTTC
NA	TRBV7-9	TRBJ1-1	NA	CASSRPRGSGRGDTEAFF	TGTGCCAGCAGCCGCCCCCGAGGATCTGGCAGGGGTGACACTGAAGCTTTCTTT
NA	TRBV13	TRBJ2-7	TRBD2	CASSPPSSGSYEQYF	TGTGCCAGCAGCCCACCTTCTAGCGGCTCCTACGAGCAGTACTTC
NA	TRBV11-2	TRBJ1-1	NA	CASSSVGAPNTEAFF	TGTGCCAGCAGCTCGGTTGGGGCACCGAACACTGAAGCTTTCTTT
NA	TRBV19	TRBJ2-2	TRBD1	CASSPRQGVNTGELFF	TGTGCCAGTAGTCCTCGCCAGGGGGTGAACACCGGGGAGCTGTTTTTT
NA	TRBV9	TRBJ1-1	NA	CASSVSPAGGTEAFF	TGTGCCAGCAGCGTAAGTCCGGCGGGAGGCACTGAAGCTTTCTTT
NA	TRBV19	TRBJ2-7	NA	CASSIGQNYEQYF	TGTGCCAGTAGTATAGGCCAGAACTACGAGCAGTACTTC
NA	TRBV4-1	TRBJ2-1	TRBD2	CASSHAGDEQFF	TGCGCCAGCAGCCATGCGGGGGATGAGCAGTTCTTC
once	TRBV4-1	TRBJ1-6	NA	CASSQVENSPLHF	TGCGCCAGCAGCCAAGTCGAGAATTCACCCCTCCACTTT
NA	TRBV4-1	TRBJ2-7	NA	CASSQVFGGVPYEQYF	TGCGCCAGCAGCCAAGTTTTCGGGGGAGTCCCCTACGAGCAGTACTTC
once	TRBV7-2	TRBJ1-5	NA	CASSVLESNQPQHF	TGTGCCAGCAGCGTCCTGGAGAGCAATCAGCCCCAGCATTTT
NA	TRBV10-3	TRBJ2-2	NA	CAISDSNTGELFF	TGTGCCATCAGTGACAGCAACACCGGGGAGCTGTTTTTT
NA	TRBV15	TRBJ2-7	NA	CATSRGDDSYSYEQYF	TGTGCCACCAGCAGAGGGGATGACAGTTACTCCTACGAGCAGTACTTC
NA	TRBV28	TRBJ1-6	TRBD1	CAKYSRDRGFGSPLHF	TGTGCCAAGTACTCCCGGGACAGGGGGTTTGGTTCACCCCTCCACTTT
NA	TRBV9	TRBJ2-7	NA	CASSVEGLSYEQYF	TGTGCCAGCAGCGTAGAGGGCCTCTCCTACGAGCAGTACTTC
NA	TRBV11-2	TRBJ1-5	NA	CASSPGYSNQPQHF	TGTGCCAGCAGCCCAGGCTATAGCAATCAGCCCCAGCATTTT
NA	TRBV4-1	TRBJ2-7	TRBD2	CASSRLAGLYEQYF	TGCGCCAGCAGCCGACTAGCGGGGCTCTACGAGCAGTACTTC
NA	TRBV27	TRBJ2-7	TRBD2	CASSLLVAGDRGAYEQYF	TGTGCCAGCAGTTTATTAGTAGCGGGAGACCGCGGGGCCTACGAGCAGTACTTC
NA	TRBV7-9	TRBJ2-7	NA	CASSLQTSEQYF	TGTGCCAGCAGCTTACAGACTTCCGAGCAGTACTTC
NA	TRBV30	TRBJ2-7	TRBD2	CAWSPRLAGYEQYF	TGTGCCTGGAGCCCCAGACTAGCGGGATACGAGCAGTACTTC
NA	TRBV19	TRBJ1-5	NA	CASSYGVSNQPQHF	TGTGCCAGTAGTTACGGGGTAAGCAATCAGCCCCAGCATTTT
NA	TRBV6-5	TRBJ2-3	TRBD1	CASAYRGPDTQYF	TGTGCCAGCGCATACAGGGGCCCAGATACGCAGTATTTT
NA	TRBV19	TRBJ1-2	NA	CASSLDGETVYGYTF	TGTGCCAGTAGTTTAGACGGTGAGACGGTCTATGGCTACACCTTC
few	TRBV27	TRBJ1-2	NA	CASSLYYHDYGYTF	TGTGCCAGCAGTTTATATTATCACGACTATGGCTACACCTTC
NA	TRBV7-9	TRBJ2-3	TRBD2	CASSLATSGPPDTQYF	TGTGCCAGCAGCTTAGCGACTAGCGGGCCCCCAGATACGCAGTATTTT
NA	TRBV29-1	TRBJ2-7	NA	CSVEDQGYEQYF	TGCAGCGTTGAAGATCAAGGCTACGAGCAGTACTTC
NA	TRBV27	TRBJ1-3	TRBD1	CASSLTTGDGNTIYF	TGTGCCAGCAGTCTAACGACAGGGGATGGAAACACCATATATTTT
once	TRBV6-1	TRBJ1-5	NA	CASTQAGDPHQPQHF	TGTGCCAGCACCCAGGCCGGGGATCCCCATCAGCCCCAGCATTTT
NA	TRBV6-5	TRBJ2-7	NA	CASSYMAGGSYEQYF	TGTGCCAGCAGTTACATGGCAGGGGGGTCCTACGAGCAGTACTTC
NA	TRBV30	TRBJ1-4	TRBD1	CAWSPGTGGREKLFF	TGTGCCTGGAGTCCCGGAACAGGGGGAAGGGAAAAACTGTTTTTT
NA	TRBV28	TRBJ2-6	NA	CASSLGGTHNVLTF	TGTGCCAGCAGTTTAGGCGGGACCCACAACGTCCTGACTTTC
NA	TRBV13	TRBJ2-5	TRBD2	CASSSLQRGEETQYF	TGTGCCAGCAGCTCCCTCCAACGGGGGGAGGAGACCCAGTACTTC
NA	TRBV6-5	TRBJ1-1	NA	CASSYLEGVSEAFF	TGTGCCAGCAGTTACCTGGAGGGGGTGAGTGAAGCTTTCTTT
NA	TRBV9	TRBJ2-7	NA	CASSVEGLSEQYF	TGTGCCAGCAGCGTAGAAGGGCTCAGCGAGCAGTACTTC
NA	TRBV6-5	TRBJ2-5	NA	CASSTGLMETQYF	TGTGCCAGCAGTACAGGGTTGATGGAGACCCAGTACTTC
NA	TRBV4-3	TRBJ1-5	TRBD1	CASSQSTGTGQPQHF	TGCGCCAGCAGCCAATCGACAGGGACGGGGCAGCCCCAGCATTTT
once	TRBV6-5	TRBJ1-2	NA	CASSYSEGTNGYTF	TGTGCCAGCAGTTACTCTGAGGGGACGAATGGCTACACCTTC
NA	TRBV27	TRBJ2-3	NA	CASSLMRGPTDTQYF	TGTGCCAGCAGTTTAATGCGGGGACCCACAGATACGCAGTATTTT
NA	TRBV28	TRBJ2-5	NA	CASRDRGLEETQYF	TGTGCCAGCAGAGACCGGGGACTCGAGGAGACCCAGTACTTC
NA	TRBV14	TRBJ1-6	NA	CASSQSDKGTNSPLHF	TGTGCCAGCAGCCAAAGCGACAAGGGGACGAATTCACCCCTCCACTTT